The clone carrying this T cell receptor beta chain was detected only once. The data belong to a study of cytomegalovirus exposure and HLA in healthy donors. Researchers ran the PCR with 60 Vbeta and 13 Jbeta primers. Sequenced by immunoSEQ multiplex PCR; TCRdb stores in-frame clones only, minus some. Of 200,000 or so clones in the sample, 80% to 85% are singletons; the top ten hold around 0.8%. The CDR3 is 13 amino acids. Germline V gene sequence: CDR1 LNHDA, CDR2 SQIVND (reference sequence). V dropped 8 bases and J dropped 3; count of bases not matched to a gene: 4. The source of this sequence is a woman between 18 and 30 years old in good health and CMV-seronegative. Material: PBMCs. The chain is built from TRBV19 and TRBJ1-1; 9 bases fit TRBD1. The CDR3 region has the DNA TGTGCCAGTTACAGGGGGCTGGACACTGAAGCTTTCTTT. Residues: CASYRGLDTEAFF.